This entry concerns a single TCR beta chain. Its antigen is not identified. Germline lookup yields CDR1 SGHDT and CDR2 YYEEEE. V was trimmed by 0 bases and J by 10 bases, leaving 16 bases between them. The CDR3 has 15 amino acids. Expressed TCRB transcripts got sequenced, as all isolated RNA was reverse transcribed. Sequencing used immunoSEQ multiplex PCR; TCRdb keeps in-frame clones, though not all of them. The data show hundreds of thousands of clones, with over 12% seen just once and roughly 0.04% held by the top ten. This sample is drawn from a study of beta chain features in type 1 diabetes. Looking at the study overall: Over all samples combined, around 110 million sorted cells were examined. Overall study findings and caveats: In all four CD4+ subsets, TCRB CDR3 length was significantly, moderately reduced in type 1 diabetes.

The specimen was naive CD4+ T cells from blood. The chain carries TRBV5-6 and TRBJ2-2; either TRBD1 or TRBD2 may supply D (5 bases each). This receptor was obtained from a man aged 18 to 29 with type 1 diabetes. The CDR3: CASSLAVWGLEELFF. As DNA, the CDR3 is TGTGCCAGCAGCTTGGCCGTCTGGGGGTTGGAGGAGCTGTTTTTT.